The rows below give T cell receptor beta chains drawn from one sample of a study of blood T cell repertoires in COVID-19. The assay was immunoSEQ multiplex PCR, and TCRdb's table has in-frame clones only and misses some. The repertoire holds 320,000 or so clones, with less than 90% as singletons. Sequencing was done on a sample of PBMCs or T cells enriched from blood (not recorded which). The receptors stem from a woman aged 25 to 39 who had recovered from COVID-19. The CDR3 runs from the conserved cysteine through the conserved F or W. Each record gives: clone size, V gene, D gene, J gene, CDR3 protein, CDR3 DNA. A D gene is named only where the DNA matches it firmly. Some rows have no size entry. The others give once, few or many, or a class for an expanded clone.

abundance: -
v_gene: TRBV27
d_gene: TRBD2
j_gene: TRBJ2-7
CDR3aa: CASSLPGGEQYF
CDR3nt: TGTGCCAGCAGCCTCCCGGGAGGGGAGCAGTACTTC

abundance: -
v_gene: TRBV11-2
d_gene: -
j_gene: TRBJ1-1
CDR3aa: CASSERLGTEAFF
CDR3nt: TGTGCCAGCAGCGAGAGGTTGGGCACTGAAGCTTTCTTT

abundance: -
v_gene: TRBV7-9
d_gene: TRBD1
j_gene: TRBJ2-7
CDR3aa: CASSLEGAWSYEQYF
CDR3nt: TGTGCCAGCAGCTTAGAGGGGGCGTGGTCCTACGAGCAGTACTTC

abundance: -
v_gene: TRBV5-6
d_gene: -
j_gene: TRBJ1-2
CDR3aa: CASSLFGGYGYTF
CDR3nt: TGTGCCAGCAGCTTGTTCGGGGGGTATGGCTACACCTTC

abundance: -
v_gene: TRBV14
d_gene: -
j_gene: TRBJ2-2
CDR3aa: CASSRRVRELFF
CDR3nt: TGTGCCAGCAGCCGCCGGGTCCGGGAGCTGTTTTTT

abundance: -
v_gene: TRBV7-2
d_gene: TRBD1
j_gene: TRBJ2-7
CDR3aa: CASSPQTGEAYEQYF
CDR3nt: TGTGCCAGCAGCCCCCAGACAGGGGAAGCCTACGAGCAGTACTTC

abundance: -
v_gene: TRBV7-9
d_gene: -
j_gene: TRBJ2-3
CDR3aa: CASSRSDAGWVDTQYF
CDR3nt: TGTGCCAGCAGCCGTAGCGATGCGGGGTGGGTGGATACGCAGTATTTT

abundance: once
v_gene: TRBV19
d_gene: -
j_gene: TRBJ2-2
CDR3aa: CASSVQEGVTGELFF
CDR3nt: TGTGCCAGTAGTGTACAGGAAGGTGTAACCGGGGAGCTGTTTTTT

abundance: -
v_gene: TRBV19
d_gene: -
j_gene: TRBJ2-3
CDR3aa: CASSKAAFLTDTQYF
CDR3nt: TGTGCCAGTAGTAAGGCGGCCTTTCTCACAGATACGCAGTATTTT

abundance: -
v_gene: TRBV2
d_gene: TRBD1
j_gene: TRBJ2-2
CDR3aa: CASSRTNNRGPGTGELFF
CDR3nt: TGTGCCAGCAGTCGCACTAATAACAGGGGGCCGGGCACCGGGGAGCTGTTTTTT

abundance: -
v_gene: TRBV10-3
d_gene: -
j_gene: TRBJ1-2
CDR3aa: CAISSTANYGYTF
CDR3nt: TGTGCCATCAGTTCGACAGCTAACTATGGCTACACCTTC

abundance: once
v_gene: TRBV7-6
d_gene: -
j_gene: TRBJ1-5
CDR3aa: CASSLGPGNWDQPQHF
CDR3nt: TGTGCCAGCAGCTTAGGGCCGGGGAATTGGGATCAGCCCCAGCATTTT

abundance: once
v_gene: TRBV10-2
d_gene: -
j_gene: TRBJ2-3
CDR3aa: CASGFGAGTDTQYF
CDR3nt: TGCGCCAGCGGGTTTGGGGCCGGCACAGATACGCAGTATTTT

abundance: -
v_gene: TRBV6-5
d_gene: -
j_gene: TRBJ1-2
CDR3aa: CASVSTELNYGYTF
CDR3nt: TGTGCCAGTGTATCGACAGAACTTAACTATGGCTACACCTTC

abundance: -
v_gene: TRBV12-5
d_gene: TRBD1
j_gene: TRBJ2-1
CDR3aa: CASGLVAGGHRYNEQFF
CDR3nt: TGTGCTAGTGGTTTGGTAGCAGGGGGCCACCGTTACAATGAGCAGTTCTTC

abundance: -
v_gene: TRBV6-5
d_gene: TRBD1
j_gene: TRBJ1-4
CDR3aa: CASSFFGQGKEKLFF
CDR3nt: TGTGCCAGCAGTTTTTTCGGACAGGGGAAAGAAAAACTGTTTTTT

abundance: few
v_gene: TRBV6-2/TRBV6-3
d_gene: TRBD1
j_gene: TRBJ1-1
CDR3aa: CASSYSQTGVRTTEAFF
CDR3nt: TGTGCCAGCAGTTACTCCCAAACAGGGGTCCGGACCACTGAAGCTTTCTTT

abundance: -
v_gene: TRBV20-1
d_gene: -
j_gene: TRBJ2-2
CDR3aa: CSASFSGTGELFF
CDR3nt: TGCAGTGCTAGTTTCTCCGGGACCGGGGAGCTGTTTTTT

abundance: -
v_gene: TRBV12-5
d_gene: -
j_gene: TRBJ1-1
CDR3aa: CASGLEQGDNTEAFF
CDR3nt: TGTGCTAGTGGTTTGGAACAGGGTGATAACACTGAAGCTTTCTTT

abundance: -
v_gene: TRBV5-5
d_gene: -
j_gene: TRBJ2-7
CDR3aa: CASSSGVSYEQYF
CDR3nt: TGTGCCAGCAGCTCTGGAGTCTCCTACGAGCAGTACTTC

abundance: -
v_gene: TRBV7-9
d_gene: -
j_gene: TRBJ2-2
CDR3aa: CASSLGGNTGELFF
CDR3nt: TGTGCCAGCAGCTTAGGAGGGAACACCGGGGAGCTGTTTTTT

abundance: -
v_gene: TRBV27
d_gene: TRBD1
j_gene: TRBJ1-3
CDR3aa: CASSPGQGYTIYF
CDR3nt: TGTGCCAGCAGTCCCGGACAGGGCTACACCATATATTTT

abundance: -
v_gene: TRBV6-1
d_gene: -
j_gene: TRBJ2-4
CDR3aa: CASSPTENIQYF
CDR3nt: TGTGCCAGCAGTCCCACAGAAAACATTCAGTACTTC

abundance: -
v_gene: TRBV7-6
d_gene: TRBD1
j_gene: TRBJ2-6
CDR3aa: CASSSDDRAGANVLTF
CDR3nt: TGTGCCAGCAGCTCCGACGACAGGGCTGGGGCCAACGTCCTGACTTTC

abundance: -
v_gene: TRBV3-1/TRBV3-2
d_gene: TRBD2
j_gene: TRBJ2-7
CDR3aa: CASSHETGTIPYEQYF
CDR3nt: TGTGCCAGCAGCCATGAGACCGGGACTATACCCTACGAGCAGTACTTC

abundance: -
v_gene: TRBV7-6
d_gene: TRBD1
j_gene: TRBJ2-7
CDR3aa: CASSSRSGGYEQYF
CDR3nt: TGTGCCAGCAGTTCAAGATCAGGGGGTTACGAGCAGTACTTC

abundance: -
v_gene: TRBV19
d_gene: TRBD2
j_gene: TRBJ2-1
CDR3aa: CASSTPPSGRYNEQFF
CDR3nt: TGTGCCAGTAGTACCCCCCCTAGCGGGCGTTACAATGAGCAGTTCTTC

abundance: -
v_gene: TRBV7-8
d_gene: -
j_gene: TRBJ1-5
CDR3aa: CASCRGGNQPQHF
CDR3nt: TGTGCCAGCTGTCGGGGTGGCAATCAGCCCCAGCATTTT

abundance: -
v_gene: TRBV28
d_gene: -
j_gene: TRBJ1-2
CDR3aa: CASSLSRVNYGYTF
CDR3nt: TGTGCCAGCAGTTTATCCAGGGTCAACTATGGCTACACCTTC

abundance: once
v_gene: TRBV5-1
d_gene: -
j_gene: TRBJ1-2
CDR3aa: CASSLAGYGYTF
CDR3nt: TGCGCCAGCAGCTTGGCAGGTTATGGCTACACCTTC

abundance: -
v_gene: TRBV5-1
d_gene: -
j_gene: TRBJ1-6
CDR3aa: CASSLAPDRSSPLHF
CDR3nt: TGCGCCAGCAGCTTGGCTCCTGACAGGAGTTCACCCCTCCACTTT

abundance: -
v_gene: TRBV5-1
d_gene: TRBD1
j_gene: TRBJ1-1
CDR3aa: CASSLAGTGGRVAFF
CDR3nt: TGCGCCAGCAGCTTAGCCGGGACAGGGGGCAGAGTAGCTTTCTTT

abundance: -
v_gene: TRBV28
d_gene: -
j_gene: TRBJ1-2
CDR3aa: CASRPGLWNGYTF
CDR3nt: TGTGCCAGCAGACCGGGACTGTGGAATGGCTACACCTTC

abundance: few
v_gene: TRBV6-1
d_gene: TRBD2
j_gene: TRBJ2-2
CDR3aa: CASSEGIAGSTDTGELFF
CDR3nt: TGTGCCAGCAGTGAAGGTATAGCGGGGAGTACCGACACCGGGGAGCTGTTTTTT

abundance: -
v_gene: TRBV6-2/TRBV6-3
d_gene: -
j_gene: TRBJ2-7
CDR3aa: CASSYSMGADEQYF
CDR3nt: TGTGCCAGCAGTTACTCGATGGGGGCCGACGAGCAGTACTTC

abundance: -
v_gene: TRBV5-1
d_gene: TRBD2
j_gene: TRBJ2-5
CDR3aa: CAGSSGGGGASETQYF
CDR3nt: TGCGCCGGCAGCTCGGGAGGCGGGGGGGCCTCGGAGACCCAGTACTTC

abundance: -
v_gene: TRBV7-9
d_gene: TRBD2
j_gene: TRBJ2-7
CDR3aa: CASSLQGLAGGSYEQYF
CDR3nt: TGTGCCAGCAGCTTACAGGGACTAGCGGGGGGTTCCTACGAGCAGTACTTC

abundance: -
v_gene: TRBV3-1/TRBV3-2
d_gene: -
j_gene: TRBJ1-2
CDR3aa: CASSQDTKNYGYTF
CDR3nt: TGTGCCAGCAGCCAAGACACTAAGAACTATGGCTACACCTTC

abundance: few
v_gene: TRBV27
d_gene: TRBD2
j_gene: TRBJ2-2
CDR3aa: CASSGRSGAGELFF
CDR3nt: TGTGCCAGCAGCGGGAGGTCGGGTGCCGGGGAGCTGTTTTTT

abundance: few
v_gene: TRBV7-8
d_gene: -
j_gene: TRBJ1-2
CDR3aa: CASSPRGVGTGNQPYGYTF
CDR3nt: TGTGCCAGCAGCCCACGGGGGGTTGGTACAGGGAACCAACCCTATGGCTACACCTTC

abundance: -
v_gene: TRBV28
d_gene: TRBD2
j_gene: TRBJ2-7
CDR3aa: CASRPTGGGEQYF
CDR3nt: TGTGCCAGCAGGCCCACGGGGGGAGGTGAGCAGTACTTC

abundance: few
v_gene: TRBV9
d_gene: -
j_gene: TRBJ2-7
CDR3aa: CASSEGHGRSLEQYF
CDR3nt: TGTGCCAGCAGCGAGGGGCACGGGAGAAGCCTCGAGCAGTACTTC

abundance: once
v_gene: TRBV7-2
d_gene: TRBD1
j_gene: TRBJ2-3
CDR3aa: CASSLVGQGTDTQYF
CDR3nt: TGTGCCAGCAGCTTAGTTGGACAGGGCACAGATACGCAGTATTTT

abundance: -
v_gene: TRBV9
d_gene: -
j_gene: TRBJ2-1
CDR3aa: CASSRGGSSYNEQFF
CDR3nt: TGTGCCAGCAGTAGGGGGGGCAGCTCCTACAATGAGCAGTTCTTC

abundance: -
v_gene: TRBV3-1/TRBV3-2
d_gene: -
j_gene: TRBJ2-1
CDR3aa: CASSQATGTAGFF
CDR3nt: TGTGCCAGCAGCCAAGCTACCGGGACAGCGGGTTTCTTC

abundance: -
v_gene: TRBV12-5
d_gene: TRBD1
j_gene: TRBJ1-1
CDR3aa: CASGFSTQQGIEAFF
CDR3nt: TGTGCTAGTGGTTTCTCTACTCAACAGGGGATTGAAGCTTTCTTT

abundance: once
v_gene: TRBV5-5
d_gene: TRBD2
j_gene: TRBJ2-1
CDR3aa: CASSGGGDWYNEQFF
CDR3nt: TGTGCCAGCAGCGGCGGGGGGGATTGGTACAATGAGCAGTTCTTC

abundance: -
v_gene: TRBV2
d_gene: TRBD2
j_gene: TRBJ2-7
CDR3aa: CANRRGTSGSSYEQYF
CDR3nt: TGTGCCAACAGGAGGGGGACTAGCGGGTCCTCCTACGAGCAGTACTTC

abundance: -
v_gene: TRBV3-1/TRBV3-2
d_gene: TRBD2
j_gene: TRBJ2-5
CDR3aa: CASSQEPAGMETQYF
CDR3nt: TGTGCCAGCAGCCAAGAGCCAGCGGGGATGGAGACCCAGTACTTC

abundance: few
v_gene: TRBV27
d_gene: TRBD1
j_gene: TRBJ1-1
CDR3aa: CASSLSGGTEAFF
CDR3nt: TGTGCCAGCAGTTTGTCAGGGGGCACTGAAGCTTTCTTT

abundance: -
v_gene: TRBV28
d_gene: -
j_gene: TRBJ1-6
CDR3aa: CASSPHRVNSPLHF
CDR3nt: TGTGCCAGCAGTCCTCACAGGGTTAATTCACCCCTCCACTTT

abundance: few
v_gene: TRBV2
d_gene: -
j_gene: TRBJ1-1
CDR3aa: CASSGLKGVGGTEAFF
CDR3nt: TGTGCCAGCAGTGGTCTCAAAGGGGTCGGTGGCACTGAAGCTTTCTTT

abundance: -
v_gene: TRBV2
d_gene: TRBD1
j_gene: TRBJ2-2
CDR3aa: CASSGTGGSTGELFF
CDR3nt: TGTGCCAGCAGTGGGACAGGGGGCTCGACCGGGGAGCTGTTTTTT

abundance: -
v_gene: TRBV3-1/TRBV3-2
d_gene: -
j_gene: TRBJ1-2
CDR3aa: CASSQDSRYYGYTF
CDR3nt: TGTGCCAGCAGCCAAGATTCCAGATACTATGGCTACACCTTC

abundance: -
v_gene: TRBV30
d_gene: TRBD1
j_gene: TRBJ1-1
CDR3aa: CAWSEGTGPPEAFF
CDR3nt: TGTGCCTGGAGTGAGGGGACAGGGCCCCCTGAAGCTTTCTTT

abundance: -
v_gene: TRBV5-1
d_gene: TRBD1
j_gene: TRBJ2-2
CDR3aa: CASSGQQGAIGELFF
CDR3nt: TGCGCCAGCAGCGGCCAACAGGGGGCGATCGGGGAGCTGTTTTTT

abundance: -
v_gene: TRBV4-1
d_gene: -
j_gene: TRBJ1-1
CDR3aa: CASSQPGRRAEAFF
CDR3nt: TGCGCCAGCAGCCAACCAGGGAGGCGCGCTGAAGCTTTCTTT